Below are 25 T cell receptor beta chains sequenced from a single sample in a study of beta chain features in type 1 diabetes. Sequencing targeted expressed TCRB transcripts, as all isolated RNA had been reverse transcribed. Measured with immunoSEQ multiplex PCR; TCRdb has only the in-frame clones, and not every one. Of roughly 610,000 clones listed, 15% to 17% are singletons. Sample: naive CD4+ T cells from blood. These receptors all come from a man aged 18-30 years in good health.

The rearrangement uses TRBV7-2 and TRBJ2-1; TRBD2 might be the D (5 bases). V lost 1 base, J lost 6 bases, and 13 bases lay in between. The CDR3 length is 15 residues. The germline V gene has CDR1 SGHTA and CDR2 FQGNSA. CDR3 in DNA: TGTGCCAGCAGCTTAGGCGTGGGAGCCCCCAATGAGCAGTTCTTC. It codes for CASSLGVGAPNEQFF.

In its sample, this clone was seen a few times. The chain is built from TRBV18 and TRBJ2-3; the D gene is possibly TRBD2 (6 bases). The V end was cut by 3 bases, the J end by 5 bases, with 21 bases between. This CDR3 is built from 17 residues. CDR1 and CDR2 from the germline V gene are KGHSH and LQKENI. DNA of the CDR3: TGTGCCAGCTCACCCCTTGGCACTAGCCCCGTGCGAGATACGCAGTATTTT. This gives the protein CASSPLGTSPVRDTQYF.

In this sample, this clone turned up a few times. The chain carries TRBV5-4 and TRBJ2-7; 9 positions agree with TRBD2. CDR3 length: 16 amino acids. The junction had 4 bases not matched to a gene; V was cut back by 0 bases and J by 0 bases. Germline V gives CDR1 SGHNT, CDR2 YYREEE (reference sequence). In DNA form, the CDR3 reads TGTGCCAGCAGCTTGGAGCCGGGACTAGCCTCCTACGAGCAGTACTTC. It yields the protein CASSLEPGLASYEQYF.

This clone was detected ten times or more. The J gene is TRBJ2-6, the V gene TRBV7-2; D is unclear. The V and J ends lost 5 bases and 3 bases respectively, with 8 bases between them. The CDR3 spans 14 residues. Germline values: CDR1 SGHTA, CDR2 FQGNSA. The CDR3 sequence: CASSPPLGANVLTF. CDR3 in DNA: TGTGCCAGCAGCCCTCCGCTTGGGGCCAACGTCCTGACTTTC.

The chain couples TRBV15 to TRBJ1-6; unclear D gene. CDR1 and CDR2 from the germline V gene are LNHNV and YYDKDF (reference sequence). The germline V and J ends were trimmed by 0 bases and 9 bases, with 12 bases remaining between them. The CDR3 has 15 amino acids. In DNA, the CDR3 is TGTGCCACCAGCAGAGATGCGACTGATGGTTCACCCCTCCACTTT. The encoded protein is CATSRDATDGSPLHF.

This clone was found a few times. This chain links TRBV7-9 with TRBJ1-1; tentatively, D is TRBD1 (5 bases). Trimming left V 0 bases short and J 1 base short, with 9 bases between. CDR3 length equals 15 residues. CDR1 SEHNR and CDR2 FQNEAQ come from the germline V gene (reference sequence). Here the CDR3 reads CASSLAGRENTEAFF. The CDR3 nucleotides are TGTGCCAGCAGCTTAGCGGGACGGGAGAACACTGAAGCTTTCTTT.

The CDR3 sequence: CASRQTGNYGYTF. DNA for the CDR3: TGTGCCAGCAGGCAGACAGGGAACTATGGCTACACCTTC. The chain recombines TRBV27 with TRBJ1-2; 7 bases map to TRBD1. This CDR3 is 13 amino acids long. Germline V lookup: CDR1 MNHEY, CDR2 SMNVEV (reference sequence). The trim removed 6 bases at V and 2 bases at J, leaving 3 bases unmatched.

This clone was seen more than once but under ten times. The CDR3 bases are TGTGCCAGCTCACCCCTGGGCGGGAGAGGCAATGAGCAGTTCTTC. It encodes CASSPLGGRGNEQFF. The chain uses TRBV18 and TRBJ2-1; TRBD2 aligns across 7 bases. The V and J ends lost 3 bases and 6 bases, in that order; junction bases with no gene match: 8. This CDR3 is built from 15 residues. Germline CDR1 is KGHSH and CDR2 is LQKENI.

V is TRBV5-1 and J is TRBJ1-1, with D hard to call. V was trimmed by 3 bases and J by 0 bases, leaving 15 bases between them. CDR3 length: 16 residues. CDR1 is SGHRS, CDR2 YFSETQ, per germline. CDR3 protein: CASSSPVGILNTEAFF. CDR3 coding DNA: TGCGCCAGCAGCTCACCGGTGGGCATCTTGAACACTGAAGCTTTCTTT.

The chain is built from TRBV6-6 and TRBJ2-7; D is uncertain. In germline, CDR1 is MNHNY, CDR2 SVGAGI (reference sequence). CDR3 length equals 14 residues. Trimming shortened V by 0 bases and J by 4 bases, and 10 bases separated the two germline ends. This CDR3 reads CASSYSKPVYEQYF. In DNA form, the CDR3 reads TGTGCCAGCAGTTACTCGAAACCGGTTTACGAGCAGTACTTC.

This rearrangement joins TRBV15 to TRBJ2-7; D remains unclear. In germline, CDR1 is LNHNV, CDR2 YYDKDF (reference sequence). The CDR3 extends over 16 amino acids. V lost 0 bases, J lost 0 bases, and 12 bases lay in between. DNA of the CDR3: TGTGCCACCAGCAGAGATCCCACCTCGAGCTCCTACGAGCAGTACTTC. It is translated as CATSRDPTSSSYEQYF.

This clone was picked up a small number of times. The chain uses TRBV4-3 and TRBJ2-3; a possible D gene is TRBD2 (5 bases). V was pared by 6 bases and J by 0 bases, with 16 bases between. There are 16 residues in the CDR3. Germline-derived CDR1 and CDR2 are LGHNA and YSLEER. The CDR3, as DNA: TGCGCCAGCAGGCCCGGCGGGCCTCGTAGCACAGATACGCAGTATTTT. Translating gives CASRPGGPRSTDTQYF.

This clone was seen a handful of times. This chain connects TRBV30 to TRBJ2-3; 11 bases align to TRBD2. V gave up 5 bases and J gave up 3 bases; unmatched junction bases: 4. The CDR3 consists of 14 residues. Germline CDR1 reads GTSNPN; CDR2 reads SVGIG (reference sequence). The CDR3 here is CAWGLAGGTDTQYF. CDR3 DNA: TGTGCCTGGGGATTAGCGGGGGGGACAGATACGCAGTATTTT.

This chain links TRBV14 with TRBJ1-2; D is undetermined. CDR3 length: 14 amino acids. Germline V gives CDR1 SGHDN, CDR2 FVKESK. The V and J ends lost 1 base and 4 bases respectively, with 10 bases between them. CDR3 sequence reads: CASSQVLQSYGYTF. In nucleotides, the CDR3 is TGTGCCAGCAGCCAAGTGTTACAGAGCTATGGCTACACCTTC.

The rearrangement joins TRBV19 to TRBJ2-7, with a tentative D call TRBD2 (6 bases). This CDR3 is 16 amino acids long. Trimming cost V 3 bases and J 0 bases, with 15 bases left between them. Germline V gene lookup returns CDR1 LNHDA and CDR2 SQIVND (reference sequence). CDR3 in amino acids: CASSMWREKSSYEQYF. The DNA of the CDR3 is TGTGCCAGTAGTATGTGGAGGGAGAAAAGCTCCTACGAGCAGTACTTC.

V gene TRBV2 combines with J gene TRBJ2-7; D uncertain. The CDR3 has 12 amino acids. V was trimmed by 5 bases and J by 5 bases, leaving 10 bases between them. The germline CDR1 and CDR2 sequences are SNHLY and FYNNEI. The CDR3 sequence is CASSLQFNEQYF. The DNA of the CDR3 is TGTGCCAGCAGTCTCCAGTTTAACGAGCAGTACTTC. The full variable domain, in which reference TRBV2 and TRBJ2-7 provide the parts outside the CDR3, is EPEVTQTPSHQVTQMGQEVILRCVPISNHLYFYWYRQILGQKVEFLVSFYNNEISEKSEIFDDQFSVERPDGSNFTLKIRSTKLEDSAMYFCASSLQFNEQYFGPGTRLTVT.

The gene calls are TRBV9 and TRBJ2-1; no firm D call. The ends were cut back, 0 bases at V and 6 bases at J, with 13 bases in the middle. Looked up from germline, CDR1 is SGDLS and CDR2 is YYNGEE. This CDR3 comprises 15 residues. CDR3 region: CASSVAGQPPNEQFF. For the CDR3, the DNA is TGTGCCAGCAGCGTAGCCGGGCAGCCGCCCAATGAGCAGTTCTTC.

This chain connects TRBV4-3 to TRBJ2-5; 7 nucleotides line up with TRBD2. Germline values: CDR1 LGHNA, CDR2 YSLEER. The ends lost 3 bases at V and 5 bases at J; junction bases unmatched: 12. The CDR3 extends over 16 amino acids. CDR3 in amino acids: CASSHSRTRGGETQYF. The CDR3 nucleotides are TGCGCCAGCAGCCATTCCCGGACTAGGGGCGGGGAGACCCAGTACTTC.

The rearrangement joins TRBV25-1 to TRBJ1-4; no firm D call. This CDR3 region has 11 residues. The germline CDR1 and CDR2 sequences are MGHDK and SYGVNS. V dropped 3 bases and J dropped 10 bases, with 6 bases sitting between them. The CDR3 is CASSETVKLFF. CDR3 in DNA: TGTGCCAGCAGTGAGACGGTAAAACTGTTTTTT.

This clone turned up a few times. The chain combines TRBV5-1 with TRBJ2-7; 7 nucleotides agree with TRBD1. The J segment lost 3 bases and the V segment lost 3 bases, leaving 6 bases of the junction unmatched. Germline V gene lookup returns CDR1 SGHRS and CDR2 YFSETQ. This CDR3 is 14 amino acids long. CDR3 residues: CASSWDRSLYEQYF. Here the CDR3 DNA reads TGCGCCAGCAGCTGGGACAGAAGCCTCTACGAGCAGTACTTC. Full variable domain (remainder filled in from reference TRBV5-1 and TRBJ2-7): KAGVTQTPRYLIKTRGQQVTLSCSPISGHRSVSWYQQTPGQGLQFLFEYFSETQRNKGNFPGRFSGRQFSNSRSEMNVSTLELGDSALYLCASSWDRSLYEQYFGPGTRLTVT.

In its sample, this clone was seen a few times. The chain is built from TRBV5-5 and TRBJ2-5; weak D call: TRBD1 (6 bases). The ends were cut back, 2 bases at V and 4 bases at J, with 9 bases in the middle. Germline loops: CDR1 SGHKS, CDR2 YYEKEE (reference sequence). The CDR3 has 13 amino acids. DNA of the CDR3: TGTGCCAGCAGCTTTCGAGGGGGAGAGACCCAGTACTTC. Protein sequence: CASSFRGGETQYF.

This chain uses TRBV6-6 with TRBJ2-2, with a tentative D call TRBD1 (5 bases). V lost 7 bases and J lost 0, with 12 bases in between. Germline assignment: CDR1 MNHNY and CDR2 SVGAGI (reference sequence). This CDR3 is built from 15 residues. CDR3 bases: TGTGCCAGCAAGTCTGGACAAGCGAACACCGGGGAGCTGTTTTTT. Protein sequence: CASKSGQANTGELFF.

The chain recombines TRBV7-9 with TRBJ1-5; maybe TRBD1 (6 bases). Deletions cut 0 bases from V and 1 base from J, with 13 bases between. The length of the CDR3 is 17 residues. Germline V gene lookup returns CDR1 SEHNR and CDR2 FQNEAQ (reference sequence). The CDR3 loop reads CASSLATGSVSNQPQHF. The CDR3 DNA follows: TGTGCCAGCAGCTTAGCTACAGGGAGTGTGAGCAATCAGCCCCAGCATTTT.

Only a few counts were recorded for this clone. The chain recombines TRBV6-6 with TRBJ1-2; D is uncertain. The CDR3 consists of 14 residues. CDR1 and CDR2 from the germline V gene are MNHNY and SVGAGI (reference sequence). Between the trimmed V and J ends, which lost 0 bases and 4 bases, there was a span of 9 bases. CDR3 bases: TGTGCCAGCAGTTACTCGAACGAGGGCTATGGCTACACCTTC. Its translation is CASSYSNEGYGYTF.

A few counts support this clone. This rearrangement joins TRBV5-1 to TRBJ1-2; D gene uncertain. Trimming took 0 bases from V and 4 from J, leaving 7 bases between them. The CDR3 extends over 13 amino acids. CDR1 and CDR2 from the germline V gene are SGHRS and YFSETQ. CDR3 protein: CASSLEGGYGYTF. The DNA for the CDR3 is TGCGCCAGCAGCTTGGAGGGAGGCTATGGCTACACCTTC.